This is a list of T cell receptor beta chains from one sample in a study of regulatory T cells in long-lasting Graves disease. TCRdb processed the multiplex PCR reads anew with MiXCR; each CDR3 protein has one entry. The sample contains about 440,000 distinct CDR3 sequences, under 15% of which appear only once. The same sample was also used in a study of T cells in Graves' hyperthyroidism and ophthalmopathy.

The input for sequencing was peripheral blood mononuclear cells (PBMCs), taken at new diagnosis, from a patient treated with antithyroid drugs. These receptors originate from a woman in her thirties with Graves disease. Both conserved end residues are part of each CDR3. The D gene is left open where the match is weak. Only part of the rows carry a size: once, few, many, or a class if the clone is expanded.

TRBV6-2/TRBV6-3	19	TRBJ2-1	TRBD2	few	CASSYRLAGRFLQDNEQFF	TGTGCCAGCAGTTACAGGCTAGCGGGCCGCTTTCTTCAGGACAATGAGCAGTTCTTC
TRBV6-5	16	TRBJ2-7	NA	many	CASSYGSHYSIYEQYF	TGTGCCAGCAGTTACGGGAGTCACTATTCCATCTACGAGCAGTACTTC
TRBV2	14	TRBJ2-1	TRBD2	many	CASTLAGGVNEQFF	TGTGCCAGCACCTTAGCGGGAGGGGTTAATGAGCAGTTCTTC
TRBV5-4	14	TRBJ2-3	NA	NA	CASSLGERPDTQYF	TGTGCCAGCAGCTTGGGGGAGCGCCCAGATACGCAGTATTTT
TRBV7-6	16	TRBJ2-2	TRBD2	few	CASSPGTRELGGELFF	TGTGCCAGCAGCCCCGGGACTAGGGAACTTGGCGGGGAGCTGTTTTTT
TRBV3-1	15	TRBJ2-1	NA	many	CASSRNPTLTVEQFF	TGTGCCAGCAGCCGAAATCCGACCTTAACGGTTGAGCAGTTCTTC
TRBV28	16	TRBJ2-1	NA	many	CASSTETGYPYNEQFF	TGTGCCAGCAGCACCGAAACAGGCTACCCCTACAATGAGCAGTTCTTC
TRBV3-1	15	TRBJ2-7	NA	NA	CASSPESGQGYEQYF	TGTGCCAGCAGCCCCGAGAGCGGGCAGGGCTACGAGCAGTACTTC
TRBV7-2	17	TRBJ2-1	NA	many	CASSLYQGLSSYNEQFF	TGTGCCAGCAGCCTGTACCAGGGGCTCAGCTCCTACAATGAGCAGTTCTTC
TRBV7-9	17	TRBJ2-7	NA	NA	CASSLDVLTGIPYEQYF	TGTGCCAGCAGCTTAGACGTGTTAACTGGCATACCTTACGAGCAGTACTTC
TRBV5-1	14	TRBJ2-7	NA	many	CASSSLSTSYEQYF	TGCGCCAGCAGCTCCTTATCGACCTCCTACGAGCAGTACTTC
TRBV2	15	TRBJ2-1	NA	many	CASTEKGPFSGEQFF	TGTGCCAGCACTGAAAAGGGACCCTTTAGCGGTGAGCAGTTCTTC
TRBV5-6	14	TRBJ2-2	NA	few	CASRQRSNTGELFF	TGTGCCAGCAGACAGAGGAGTAACACCGGGGAGCTGTTTTTT
TRBV20-1	14	TRBJ2-7	TRBD2	few	CSAPSGRAFSEQYF	TGCAGTGCTCCCAGCGGGAGGGCCTTTAGTGAGCAGTACTTC
TRBV9	13	TRBJ2-7	NA	few	CASSVGGDYEQYF	TGTGCCAGCAGCGTAGGTGGGGATTACGAGCAGTACTTC
TRBV3-1	17	TRBJ2-1	TRBD2	many	CASSPPVSLAGHNEQFF	TGTGCCAGCAGCCCCCCCGTTTCCCTAGCGGGACACAATGAGCAGTTCTTC
TRBV19	12	TRBJ2-4	NA	NA	CASSIAKNIQYF	TGTGCCAGTAGTATCGCCAAAAACATTCAGTACTTC
TRBV12-3/TRBV12-4	14	TRBJ2-1	NA	many	CASTLGTPLNEQFF	TGTGCCAGCACCCTGGGGACTCCGCTGAATGAGCAGTTCTTC
TRBV5-5	17	TRBJ2-7	NA	NA	CASSFRFSGRNPYEQYF	TGTGCCAGCAGCTTCCGCTTCTCAGGCAGGAACCCCTACGAGCAGTACTTC
TRBV13	18	TRBJ2-2	NA	many	CASSGTSLAISNTGELFF	TGTGCCAGCAGCGGCACCTCCTTAGCTATCTCGAACACCGGGGAGCTGTTTTTT
TRBV29-1	13	TRBJ2-1	NA	NA	CSVEVDKNNEQFF	TGCAGCGTTGAAGTGGACAAGAACAATGAGCAGTTCTTC
TRBV2	15	TRBJ2-7	TRBD2	many	CASSALLATRYEQYF	TGTGCCAGCAGTGCCCTACTAGCGACCCGTTACGAGCAGTACTTC
TRBV4-1	14	TRBJ1-2	NA	few	CASRLKGPHNGYTF	TGCGCCAGCAGACTAAAAGGGCCACATAATGGCTACACCTTC
TRBV27	13	TRBJ1-1	TRBD1	NA	CASNTGGNTEAFF	TGTGCCAGCAACACAGGGGGGAACACTGAAGCTTTCTTT
TRBV3-1	11	TRBJ2-1	NA	many	CASSRGNEQFF	TGTGCCAGCAGCCGAGGAAATGAGCAGTTCTTC
TRBV7-3	14	TRBJ2-3	NA	NA	CASSLKGGGPTQYF	TGTGCCAGCAGCCTGAAAGGGGGGGGCCCTACGCAGTATTTT
TRBV28	14	TRBJ2-7	TRBD2	many	CATQKLAASYEQYF	TGTGCCACTCAAAAACTAGCGGCCTCCTACGAGCAGTACTTC
TRBV3-1	13	TRBJ1-2	TRBD1	many	CASSQGQGVGYTF	TGTGCCAGCAGCCAAGGACAGGGGGTAGGCTACACCTTC
TRBV6-1	15	TRBJ2-2	TRBD1	many	CASTTGQGLGGELFF	TGTGCCAGCACTACGGGACAGGGGCTCGGCGGGGAGCTGTTTTTT
TRBV19	16	TRBJ2-7	TRBD2	once	CASSRKSGAGPLEQYF	TGTGCCAGTAGTAGGAAGAGCGGGGCGGGACCCCTGGAGCAGTACTTC
TRBV14	15	TRBJ1-3	NA	NA	CASSYDLYSGNTIYF	TGTGCCAGCAGCTACGACCTGTACTCTGGAAACACCATATATTTT
TRBV12-3/TRBV12-4	14	TRBJ1-4	TRBD1	NA	CASSSGTGDEKLFF	TGTGCCAGCAGTTCCGGGACAGGGGATGAAAAACTGTTTTTT
TRBV4-2	16	TRBJ2-7	NA	few	CASSQFEGGTDYEQYF	TGTGCCAGCAGCCAATTCGAGGGCGGGACTGACTACGAGCAGTACTTC
TRBV7-6	15	TRBJ2-1	TRBD2	many	CASSLGPGGLSEQFF	TGTGCCAGCAGCTTAGGTCCGGGAGGGCTAAGTGAGCAGTTCTTC
TRBV11-2	12	TRBJ2-1	NA	many	CASSFGGTGPFF	TGTGCCAGCAGCTTTGGCGGAACAGGGCCGTTCTTC
TRBV7-8	16	TRBJ2-7	TRBD2	many	CASSGRGLAGTYEQYF	TGTGCCAGCAGCGGCCGGGGACTAGCGGGAACCTACGAGCAGTACTTC
TRBV12-3/TRBV12-4	13	TRBJ2-1	NA	many	CATAGRRDNEQFF	TGTGCCACGGCAGGTCGGCGGGACAATGAGCAGTTCTTC
TRBV20-1	18	TRBJ2-7	TRBD2	once	CSARAGTSGRFSRHEQYF	TGCAGTGCTAGGGCCGGGACTAGCGGGAGGTTTTCTCGTCACGAGCAGTACTTC
TRBV12-3/TRBV12-4	13	TRBJ2-5	NA	NA	CASSKGFQETQYF	TGTGCCAGCAGTAAGGGTTTTCAGGAGACCCAGTACTTC
TRBV7-3	13	TRBJ2-1	TRBD2	many	CASSTGGPGEQFF	TGTGCCAGCAGTACGGGAGGGCCAGGTGAGCAGTTCTTC
TRBV5-6	15	TRBJ1-1	NA	many	CASSFLIQGNTEAFF	TGTGCCAGCAGCTTCCTCATACAGGGGAACACTGAAGCTTTCTTT
TRBV19	13	TRBJ2-1	NA	few	CASSGFSYNEQFF	TGTGCCAGTAGCGGCTTCTCCTACAATGAGCAGTTCTTC
TRBV20-1	13	TRBJ2-1	TRBD2	few	CSASGLASNEQFF	TGCAGTGCTTCGGGACTAGCTTCCAATGAGCAGTTCTTC
TRBV28	15	TRBJ2-4	NA	many	CASSPTQVAKNIQYF	TGTGCCAGCAGCCCGACACAGGTAGCCAAAAACATTCAGTACTTC
TRBV28	15	TRBJ2-5	TRBD1	many	CASTSPGQPQETQYF	TGTGCCAGCACCTCTCCGGGACAGCCTCAAGAGACCCAGTACTTC
TRBV29-1	14	TRBJ2-3	NA	NA	CSVLGQLLTDTQYF	TGCAGCGTCCTCGGACAGCTGCTCACAGATACGCAGTATTTT
TRBV6-5	18	TRBJ2-1	NA	few	CASSFLLASAKLVNEQFF	TGTGCCAGCAGTTTTCTCCTGGCTAGCGCAAAGCTTGTCAATGAGCAGTTCTTC
TRBV4-1	13	TRBJ1-2	NA	few	CASSQGEAGGYTF	TGCGCCAGCAGCCAAGGGGAGGCTGGTGGCTACACCTTC
TRBV20-1	13	TRBJ2-1	NA	NA	CSARELAVEEQFF	TGCAGTGCTAGAGAGTTGGCCGTGGAAGAGCAGTTCTTC
TRBV7-3	16	TRBJ2-1	NA	few	CASSLRPRHSYNEQFF	TGTGCCAGCAGCTTAAGGCCTAGACATTCCTACAATGAGCAGTTCTTC
TRBV19	16	TRBJ1-1	TRBD1	NA	CASSIARQGRNTEAFF	TGTGCCAGTAGTATAGCCAGACAGGGGCGGAACACTGAAGCTTTCTTT
TRBV28	16	TRBJ2-7	TRBD2	NA	CASSPLPSGGSYEQYF	TGTGCCAGCAGTCCACTCCCAAGCGGGGGCTCCTACGAGCAGTACTTC